This T cell receptor beta chain was identified during a study of neurological immune-mediated disorders. TCRdb re-called the 5' RACE reads through MiXCR, storing one row per CDR3 protein. The sample lists about 46,000 distinct CDR3 sequences; under 2% were seen once. The CDR3 is 14 residues long, counting both termini. CDR1 and CDR2 from the germline V gene are MNHEY and SVGAGI. This clonotype was recorded at least ten times. The DNA is omitted, as the CDR3 cannot be located on it reliably, and the CDR3 follows TCRdb's listing. The chain carries TRBV6-5 and TRBJ2-5; the table's TRBD2 call for D was not verified on the DNA. The receptor was isolated from a woman in her thirties or forties with multiple sclerosis. Sequenced input: PBMCs. The chain's CDR3 is CASSYTSGRETQYF.